The clone carrying this T cell receptor beta chain has more than one count but fewer than ten. As yet, its antigen is unknown. Preparation of the TCRbeta library used unique molecular identifiers. MiXCR was run by TCRdb on the PCR reads, yielding one entry per CDR3 protein. The sample holds 800,000 to 1,000,000 distinct CDR3 sequences, roughly 29% seen once. The sample belongs to a study of T-cell reconstitution after alpha-beta-depleted transplantation in children. General study findings and limits: In some patients, recipient T cells and intrathymic progenitors surviving conditioning explained high day-60 diversity. At the one-year point after transplant, T-cell counts and TCRbeta diversity were found to come mostly from T cells that had been newly produced. About two months after transplant, alpha-beta T cells reportedly came from several hundred expanded graft clones.

This specimen consisted of PBMCs, mostly from graft donor cells, obtained 360 days after TCRalphabeta/CD19-depleted stem cell transplant. The clonotype was recovered from a boy less than two years old who had a stem cell transplant for SCID, so the T cells may come from the graft donor.

The CDR3: CASTRGKIAPNTGELFF. DNA of the CDR3: TGTGCCAGCACCCGCGGAAAAATAGCGCCGAACACCGGGGAGCTGTTTTTT. J is TRBJ2-2 and V is TRBV6-1; D is possibly TRBD2 (5 bases). Trimming left V 7 bases short and J 0 bases short, with 18 bases between. This CDR3 has 17 residues. Germline V gene lookup returns CDR1 MNHNS and CDR2 SASEGT.